This entry features one TCR beta chain sequence. The antigen is unknown. This sample is part of a study of cytomegalovirus exposure and HLA in healthy donors. The CDR3 spans 12 residues. Losses at the gene ends were 4 bases for V and 10 bases for J; bases not matched to a gene: 6. In germline, CDR1 is SGHTA, CDR2 FQGNSA. With 60 Vbeta and 13 Jbeta primers, the PCR was carried out. Data came from immunoSEQ multiplex PCR; TCRdb stores just in-frame clones and leaves some out. This sample's clone table lists about 140,000 clones. The study's findings and limits: Earlier analysis found most TCR beta V segments productive about 87% or about 30% of the time.

V and J are TRBV7-2 and TRBJ1-2, with 7 bases lining up with TRBD1. The TCR originated in a man aged 35 to 55 in good health and CMV-seronegative. Material: PBMCs. The CDR3 coding sequence is TGTGCCAGCAGCTCGAGGGGGCAGGACTACACCTTC. As protein: CASSSRGQDYTF.